What follows is one TCR beta chain and its context. CDR3 length equals 15 residues. Germline assignment: CDR1 SEHNR and CDR2 FQNEAQ (reference sequence). V shed 4 bases and J shed 2 bases, with 12 bases lying between them. Via MiXCR, TCRdb re-called the RT-PCR reads, giving one row per CDR3 protein. Among fewer than 800,000 distinct CDR3 sequences, about 14% were seen once, and the ten largest hold roughly 3.9%. What was sequenced was memory CD4+ T cells from blood. The chain combines TRBV7-9 with TRBJ1-5; D is uncertain. The source of this sequence is a female donor in good health, serving as a healthy control. CDR3 residues: CASSSTLDGNQPQHF. DNA of the CDR3: TGTGCCAGCAGCTCTACCCTGGATGGCAATCAGCCCCAGCATTTT. The whole variable domain, filled in from reference TRBV7-9 and TRBJ1-5, reads DTGVSQNPRHKITKRGQNVTFRCDPISEHNRLYWYRQTLGQGPEFLTYFQNEAQLEKSRLLSDRFSAERPKGSFSTLEIQRTEQGDSAMYLCASSSTLDGNQPQHFGDGTRLSIL.